The 28 T cell receptor beta chains presented below share a single source sample, sequenced in a study of T-cell memory formation after mild COVID-19. TCRdb reprocessed the 5' RACE reads via MiXCR and lists one record per CDR3 protein. The data show about 280,000 distinct CDR3 sequences, 8% to 9% seen once. Sequenced material: PBMCs or a T cell subset sorted from them (not recorded which). The receptors here all came from a man aged 18 to 30 who had mild COVID-19 (a few samples of this study predate the infection). Cell type and time point are not known.

This sequence joins TRBV29-1 and TRBJ1-1; D unresolved. Germline CDR1 and CDR2: SQVTM and ANQGSEA. V lost 7 bases and J lost 8, with 14 bases in between. This CDR3 has 11 amino acids. CDR3 in amino acids: CSARDFQEAFF. CDR3 sequence (DNA): TGCAGCGCACGCGATTTTCAAGAAGCTTTCTTT.

The V gene is TRBV3-1, the J gene TRBJ1-3, with 7 bases identical to TRBD1. The CDR3 is 15 amino acids. Germline values: CDR1 LGHDT, CDR2 YNNKEL (reference sequence). V shed 4 bases and J 2 bases; nucleotides not matched to a gene: 5. The CDR3 coding sequence is TGTGCCAGCAGCCTCGGACAGGCGGCTGGAAACACCATATATTTT. It specifies CASSLGQAAGNTIYF.

Many counts were recorded for this clonotype. The chain couples TRBV20-1 to TRBJ2-7, with a weak D call TRBD1 (5 bases). V was trimmed by 1 base and J by 0 bases, leaving 10 bases between them. The CDR3 covers 14 residues. Germline loops: CDR1 DFQATT, CDR2 SNEGSKA (reference sequence). CDR3 loop: CSARGGDSSYEQYV. CDR3 nucleotides: TGCAGTGCTAGAGGTGGAGACAGCTCCTACGAGCAGTACGTC.

This chain joins TRBV2 and TRBJ2-7, with 7 positions matching TRBD1. This CDR3 is built from 13 residues. Trimming took 7 bases from V and 3 from J; bases not matched to a gene: 6. Germline V lookup: CDR1 SNHLY, CDR2 FYNNEI. The chain's CDR3 is CASTGQRDYEQYV. CDR3 nucleotides: TGTGCCAGCACGGGACAGAGGGACTACGAGCAGTACGTC.

In its sample, this clonotype was seen a few times. This chain links TRBV18 with TRBJ2-7; no clear D gene. Germline lookup yields CDR1 KGHSH and CDR2 LQKENI. The CDR3 length is 14 residues. Trimming shortened V by 2 bases and J by 4 bases, and 12 bases separated the two germline ends. CDR3 sequence (DNA): TGTGCCAGCTCACCAGAGGCAGCCCGGTACGAGCAGTACTTC. It specifies CASSPEAARYEQYF. Full variable domain (rest looked up from reference TRBV18 and TRBJ2-7): NAGVMQNPRHLVRRRGQEARLRCSPMKGHSHVYWYRQLPEEGLKFMVYLQKENIIDESGMPKERFSAEFPKEGPSILRIQQVVRGDSAAYFCASSPEAARYEQYFGPGTRLTVT.

This clonotype was picked up a small number of times. The V call is TRBV12-5, the J call TRBJ1-1, with D perhaps matching TRBD1 (5 bases). Per germline, CDR1 LGHNT and CDR2 FRNRAP. The CDR3 has 14 residues. Between the trimmed V and J ends, which lost 4 bases and 4 bases, there was a span of 13 bases. The CDR3 DNA is TGTGCTAGTGGTTCCCTATTGGGGGGCACTGAAGCTTTCTTT. Translating gives CASGSLLGGTEAFF.

This clonotype occurred a few times. The genes are TRBV30 and TRBJ1-1, with 9 bases identical to TRBD1. V shed 8 bases, J shed 5 bases, and the junction held 18 bases outside the gene matches. This CDR3 has 16 residues. CDR1 GTSNPN and CDR2 SVGIG come from the germline V gene (reference sequence). CDR3 protein: CARGGLMDRGRTEAFF. CDR3 bases: TGTGCCCGAGGTGGTCTGATGGACAGGGGCCGGACTGAAGCTTTCTTT.

The rearrangement links TRBV15 to TRBJ2-3; a possible D gene is TRBD2 (6 bases). Germline V gene lookup returns CDR1 LNHNV and CDR2 YYDKDF (reference sequence). The V end was cut by 5 bases, the J end by 4 bases, with 13 bases between. The CDR3 is made up of 14 amino acids. CDR3 amino acids: CATSGRDLADTQYF. Written as DNA, the CDR3 is TGTGCCACCAGCGGGCGGGACCTGGCAGATACGCAGTATTTT.

This clonotype was seen a few times. This chain uses TRBV4-1 with TRBJ1-4; 8 positions agree with TRBD1. Trimming took 2 bases from V and 5 from J; bases not matched to a gene: 7. The CDR3 totals 16 residues. In germline, CDR1 is MGHRA, CDR2 YSYEKL. The CDR3 nucleotides are TGCGCCAGCAGCCAACCCTGGACAGGGTACAATGAAAAACTGTTTTTT. As protein: CASSQPWTGYNEKLFF.

V gene TRBV9 combines with J gene TRBJ1-2, with a tentative D call TRBD1 (6 bases). The CDR3 spans 14 residues. V lost 2 bases and J lost 4, with 12 bases in between. Germline assignment: CDR1 SGDLS and CDR2 YYNGEE. CDR3: CASSVGGNFYGYTF. The CDR3 coding sequence is TGTGCCAGCAGCGTGGGGGGCAATTTCTATGGCTACACCTTC.

The chain couples TRBV7-9 to TRBJ1-4, with D possibly TRBD1 on 6 matching bases. This CDR3 is 14 amino acids long. V was pared by 5 bases and J by 8 bases, with 15 bases between. Germline V lookup: CDR1 SEHNR, CDR2 FQNEAQ (reference sequence). The CDR3 region is CASSPRGNREKLFF. The CDR3 DNA sequence: TGTGCCAGCAGCCCCAGGGGTAATAGGGAAAAACTGTTTTTT.

The V call is TRBV6-1, the J call TRBJ1-1; tentatively, D is TRBD1 (6 bases). The V gene's germline CDR1 is MNHNS and CDR2 SASEGT. The CDR3 has 15 residues. V was cut by 0 bases and J by 5 bases, with 13 bases left in between. This chain's CDR3 is CASSEAGWGPTEAFF. In nucleotides, the CDR3 is TGTGCCAGCAGTGAAGCGGGGTGGGGGCCTACTGAAGCTTTCTTT.

This clonotype came up a few times. V gene TRBV2 combines with J gene TRBJ1-4; 7 bases map to TRBD1. This CDR3 is 15 amino acids long. From germline, CDR1 is SNHLY and CDR2 FYNNEI. V dropped 6 bases and J dropped 7; count of bases not matched to a gene: 11. The DNA for the CDR3 is TGTGCCAGCAGATACCGACAGGGATCCTCTGAAAAACTGTTTTTT. It translates to CASRYRQGSSEKLFF.

This clonotype was detected ten times or more. The chain carries TRBV7-3 and TRBJ1-5, with TRBD1 identical over 7 bases. Germline CDR1 SGHTA, CDR2 FQGTGA. J lost 6 bases, V lost 4 bases, and 6 bases had no gene match. The CDR3 is 14 amino acids. CDR3 amino acids: CASSSRQGRQPQHF. The CDR3 coding sequence is TGTGCCAGCAGCTCCAGACAGGGTCGTCAGCCCCAGCATTTT.

The chain has TRBV28 and TRBJ2-5; TRBD2 matches 8 bases. The CDR3 spans 15 residues. Trimming removed 2 bases from V and 7 bases from J; junction bases left unmatched: 9. Germline values: CDR1 MDHEN, CDR2 SYDVKM. Written as DNA, the CDR3 is TGTGCCAGCAGTTTAAGGGGACTAGACTTGGGGACCCAGTACTTC. Its protein is CASSLRGLDLGTQYF.

This clonotype has just a few counts. This CDR3 is CASSDSMGARYNEQFF. CDR3 nucleotides: TGTGCCAGCAGTGACTCGATGGGGGCCCGATACAATGAGCAGTTCTTC. The J gene is TRBJ2-1, the V gene TRBV6-4, with D possibly TRBD1 on 6 matching bases. CDR1 is MRHNA, CDR2 SNTAGT, per germline. Deletions cut 0 bases from V and 4 bases from J, with 13 bases between. The CDR3 sequence is 16 residues long.

This clonotype was recorded many times. The chain employs TRBV18 and TRBJ1-1; D is unresolved. V shed 6 bases and J shed 1 base, with 9 bases lying between them. This CDR3 spans 13 amino acids. Germline V gene data show CDR1 as KGHSH and CDR2 as LQKENI. The chain's CDR3 is CASSEGGNTEAFF. For the CDR3, the DNA is TGTGCCAGCTCTGAGGGCGGGAACACTGAAGCTTTCTTT.

In this sample, this clonotype turned up many times. This chain links TRBV7-9 with TRBJ2-2; D gene uncertain. Trimming removed 5 bases at V and 8 bases at J, with 6 bases between. In germline, CDR1 is SEHNR, CDR2 FQNEAQ (reference sequence). This CDR3 comprises 11 residues. The CDR3 nucleotides are TGTGCCAGCAGCCCCAGTGGGGAGCTGTTTTTT. Protein: CASSPSGELFF.

This chain connects TRBV9 to TRBJ2-7; tentative D call: TRBD2 (5 bases). V was cut by 0 bases and J by 4 bases, with 11 bases left in between. CDR1 is SGDLS and CDR2 is YYNGEE in the germline V gene. The length of the CDR3 is 14 residues. DNA of the CDR3: TGTGCCAGCAGCGTAGGCCCCGGGGATTACGAGCAGTACTTC. It encodes CASSVGPGDYEQYF.

This clonotype was seen a few times. The chain is built from TRBV6-1 and TRBJ2-3; D possibly uses TRBD1 or TRBD2 (5 bases each). CDR3 length: 15 amino acids. Trimming took 7 bases from V and 2 from J, leaving 16 bases between them. Germline V gene sequence: CDR1 MNHNS, CDR2 SASEGT. DNA of the CDR3: TGTGCCAGCAACAAGAGGGCAGGGTCCACAGATACGCAGTATTTT. Protein sequence: CASNKRAGSTDTQYF.

This clonotype has a handful of counts. This rearrangement joins TRBV5-4 to TRBJ1-1, with D uncertain. This CDR3 is 15 amino acids long. V gave up 1 base and J gave up 1 base, with 11 bases separating them. Germline-derived CDR1 and CDR2 are SGHNT and YYREEE (reference sequence). The CDR3 region has the DNA TGTGCCAGCAGCTTGTCCGAGGTATGGAACACTGAAGCTTTCTTT. It translates to CASSLSEVWNTEAFF.

This clonotype came up a few times. This chain connects TRBV6-1 to TRBJ2-7; D may match TRBD1 or TRBD2 (5 bases each). In germline, CDR1 is MNHNS, CDR2 SASEGT. V was trimmed by 7 bases and J by 5 bases, leaving 9 bases between them. This CDR3 has 11 residues. The CDR3 spells CASTGSNEQYV. The CDR3 region has the DNA TGTGCCAGCACAGGGAGCAACGAGCAGTACGTC.

The chain recombines TRBV12-3 or TRBV12-4 with TRBJ1-5, with D tentatively TRBD1 (5 bases). Trimming pared 3 bases from V and 10 bases from J, leaving 16 bases between. The CDR3 has 14 amino acids. The CDR3 sequence: CASSFGVGGDPQHF. For the CDR3, the DNA is TGTGCCAGCAGTTTTGGGGTTGGAGGGGATCCCCAGCATTTT.

The rearrangement uses TRBV6-4 and TRBJ2-1; TRBD2 agrees at 8 bases. V lost 5 bases and J lost 7; bases outside the gene matches: 7. The length of the CDR3 is 14 residues. CDR1 MRHNA and CDR2 SNTAGT come from the germline V gene. CDR3 bases: TGTGCCAGCAGTCCGGGACTAGGTTTGAATGAGCAGTTCTTC. Translated: CASSPGLGLNEQFF.

The sample holds a few counts of this clonotype. The chain has TRBV4-1 and TRBJ2-3; D may be TRBD2 (7 bases). The CDR3 sequence is 15 residues long. The germline CDR1 and CDR2 sequences are MGHRA and YSYEKL. The V gene lost 3 bases and the J gene lost 10 bases, with 20 bases spanning the gap. DNA of the CDR3: TGCGCCAGCAGCCATCCCTACAAGGGCGGGGGCCCGCAGTATTTT. It codes for CASSHPYKGGGPQYF.

This clonotype occurred a few times. The genes are TRBV2 and TRBJ2-7; D ambiguous. The germline V gene encodes CDR1 SNHLY and CDR2 FYNNEI. V was pared by 4 bases and J by 4 bases, with 5 bases between. The CDR3 length is 11 residues. The CDR3 sequence: CASSAGYEQYV. CDR3 nucleotide sequence: TGTGCCAGCAGTGCCGGGTACGAGCAGTACGTC.

The J gene is TRBJ2-3, the V gene TRBV5-1; 9 bases map to TRBD1. Trimming cost V 0 bases and J 4 bases; bases outside gene matches: 3. The CDR3 consists of 15 residues. Germline CDR1 is SGHRS and CDR2 is YFSETQ. The CDR3 sequence is CASSLAGTGSDTQYF. Here the CDR3 DNA reads TGCGCCAGCAGCTTGGCCGGGACAGGGTCAGATACGCAGTATTTT.

The rearrangement uses TRBV5-1 and TRBJ1-2; the D is unclear. From germline, CDR1 is SGHRS and CDR2 YFSETQ. The CDR3 sequence is 16 residues long. Trimming took 0 bases from V and 1 from J, leaving 13 bases between them. The CDR3 DNA follows: TGCGCCAGCAGCTTGGACCAGCGGCGGGGTAACTATGGCTACACCTTC. Its translation is CASSLDQRRGNYGYTF.